Listed here are 26 T cell receptor beta chains from one sample, sequenced in a study of blood T cell repertoires in COVID-19. Sequencing used immunoSEQ multiplex PCR; TCRdb keeps in-frame clones, though not all of them. The sample has 65,000 to 85,000 clones, 79% seen once. Sequenced material: peripheral blood. These receptor sequences come from a woman aged 80 or older with active or convalescent COVID-19.

This chain links TRBV6-2 or TRBV6-3 with TRBJ1-6, with D possibly TRBD1 on 5 matching bases. V lost 2 bases and J 7 bases, leaving 6 bases between the germline ends. Germline lookup yields CDR1 MNHEY and CDR2 SVGEGT. The CDR3 totals 13 residues. CDR3 nucleotides: TGTGCCAGCAGTTACCCAGGGAATTCACCCCTCCACTTT. This gives the protein CASSYPGNSPLHF.

The V gene is TRBV28, the J gene TRBJ1-2, with 10 bases fitting TRBD1. The CDR3 length is 17 residues. After removal of 2 bases from V and 4 bases from J, the junction contained 10 bases not matched to a gene. Germline V gives CDR1 MDHEN, CDR2 SYDVKM. CDR3 sequence (DNA): TGTGCCAGCAGTTTAGGGACAGGGGTTCCTGGTGGCTATGGCTACACCTTC. It translates to CASSLGTGVPGGYGYTF.

The chain has TRBV19 and TRBJ2-2, with TRBD1 matching 7 bases. The CDR3 has 14 residues. CDR1 LNHDA and CDR2 SQIVND come from the germline V gene (reference sequence). J gave up 2 bases and V 5 bases, and 2 bases lay outside the gene matches. Written as DNA, the CDR3 is TGTGCCAGTAGTGGACAGGCCAACACCGGGGAGCTGTTTTTT. This encodes CASSGQANTGELFF.

This clone was recorded once. The V gene is TRBV7-2, the J gene TRBJ1-5; no definite D call. CDR3 length equals 15 residues. In germline, CDR1 is SGHTA, CDR2 FQGNSA. V was trimmed by 1 base and J by 9 bases, leaving 16 bases between them. The CDR3 loop reads CASSLDAGYLGPQHF. Written as DNA, the CDR3 is TGTGCCAGCAGCTTAGACGCGGGTTATTTGGGGCCCCAGCATTTT.

The chain couples TRBV10-3 to TRBJ1-3; D uncertain. Trimming took 3 bases from V and 0 from J, leaving 9 bases between them. This CDR3 is built from 15 residues. Germline-derived CDR1 and CDR2 are ENHRY and SYGVKD. This CDR3 is CAISDPLGSGNTIYF. Written as DNA, the CDR3 is TGTGCCATCAGTGACCCCCTCGGCTCTGGAAACACCATATATTTT.

This chain connects TRBV20-1 to TRBJ2-1; no reliable D call. This CDR3 is built from 12 residues. CDR1 and CDR2 (germline): DFQATT, SNEGSKA (reference sequence). Trimming took 3 bases from V and 3 from J, leaving 6 bases between them. The CDR3 reads CSASTLYNEQFF. The CDR3 coding sequence is TGCAGTGCTAGTACTCTCTACAATGAGCAGTTCTTC.

The genes are TRBV7-9 and TRBJ2-5; TRBD2 might be the D (6 bases). The germline V gene has CDR1 SEHNR and CDR2 FQNEAQ (reference sequence). The V and J ends lost 1 base and 1 base respectively, with 16 bases between them. The CDR3 runs to 17 residues. The CDR3 protein is CASSLVGGQQTQETQYF. The DNA for the CDR3 is TGTGCCAGCAGCTTAGTAGGAGGGCAGCAGACCCAAGAGACCCAGTACTTC.

The V gene is TRBV19, the J gene TRBJ2-7, with a possible D match to TRBD2 (5 bases). V shed 5 bases and J shed 2 bases, with 19 bases lying between them. Per germline, CDR1 LNHDA and CDR2 SQIVND (reference sequence). CDR3 length equals 16 residues. CDR3: CASSSGSGGSPYEQYF. DNA for the CDR3: TGTGCCAGTAGTTCCGGTTCGGGCGGGTCACCCTACGAGCAGTACTTC. Filled out from reference TRBV19 and TRBJ2-7, the complete variable domain reads DGGITQSPKYLFRKEGQNVTLSCEQNLNHDAMYWYRQDPGQGLRLIYYSQIVNDFQKGDIAEGYSVSREKKESFPLTVTSAQKNPTAFYLCASSSGSGGSPYEQYFGPGTRLTVT.

This clone has a single count. The J gene is TRBJ2-1, the V gene TRBV29-1; D is unresolved. V shed 5 bases and J shed 2 bases, with 16 bases lying between them. The V gene's germline CDR1 is SQVTM and CDR2 ANQGSEA. The CDR3 sequence is 15 residues long. The CDR3 region is CSVNSPGGTYNEQFF. The DNA of the CDR3 is TGCAGCGTTAATTCACCCGGCGGAACCTACAATGAGCAGTTCTTC.

The chain couples TRBV19 to TRBJ1-5; unclear D gene. V lost 4 bases to trimming and J lost 0 bases, with 10 bases between them. The CDR3 spans 15 residues. The V gene's germline CDR1 is LNHDA and CDR2 SQIVND (reference sequence). The CDR3: CASSSGPDSNQPQHF. The CDR3 DNA sequence: TGTGCCAGTAGTAGCGGCCCGGATAGCAATCAGCCCCAGCATTTT. Based on the CDR3 plus reference TRBV19 and TRBJ1-5, the full variable domain is DGGITQSPKYLFRKEGQNVTLSCEQNLNHDAMYWYRQDPGQGLRLIYYSQIVNDFQKGDIAEGYSVSREKKESFPLTVTSAQKNPTAFYLCASSSGPDSNQPQHFGDGTRLSIL.

The chain carries TRBV5-1 and TRBJ2-2; 11 nucleotides agree with TRBD1. The CDR3 is 17 amino acids. V trimming: 0 bases; J trimming: 7 bases; junction bases outside the gene matches: 8. CDR1 SGHRS and CDR2 YFSETQ come from the germline V gene. CDR3 residues: CASSLVDRGLHNGELFF. The CDR3 DNA reads TGCGCCAGCAGCTTGGTGGACAGGGGGCTGCATAACGGGGAGCTGTTTTTT.

The rearrangement joins TRBV9 to TRBJ2-6, with D uncertain. Germline lookup yields CDR1 SGDLS and CDR2 YYNGEE. The CDR3 is 17 residues long. V was pared by 3 bases and J by 0 bases, with 13 bases between. The CDR3 spells CASSDSRMGSGANVLTF. In nucleotides, the CDR3 is TGTGCCAGCAGCGACTCTAGGATGGGCTCTGGGGCCAACGTCCTGACTTTC.

This clone qualifies as medium-sized. J is TRBJ2-7 and V is TRBV5-4, with 13 bases aligning to TRBD2. Germline lookup yields CDR1 SGHNT and CDR2 YYREEE (reference sequence). Germline trimming cut 5 bases from V and 7 bases from J; bases unmatched to any gene: 9. This CDR3 is built from 15 residues. As DNA, the CDR3 is TGTGCCAGCAGTAGGACTAGCGGGAGTTACGGGGAGCAGTACTTC. This encodes CASSRTSGSYGEQYF.

The V gene is TRBV7-7, the J gene TRBJ2-2, with a weak D call TRBD2 (5 bases). Germline V gene sequence: CDR1 SSHAT, CDR2 FNYEAQ (reference sequence). The CDR3 is 16 residues long. Trimming left V 4 bases short and J 0 bases short, with 12 bases between. The CDR3 bases are TGTGCCAGCAGCTCCTACCGAGGGACGAACACCGGGGAGCTGTTTTTT. Its protein product is CASSSYRGTNTGELFF. The whole variable domain, filled in from reference TRBV7-7 and TRBJ2-2, reads GAGVSQSPRYKVTKRGQDVTLRCDPISSHATLYWYQQALGQGPEFLTYFNYEAQPDKSGLPSDRFSAERPEGSISTLTIQRTEQRDSAMYRCASSSYRGTNTGELFFGEGSRLTVL.

J is TRBJ1-1 and V is TRBV6-1; D is undetermined. The V gene's germline CDR1 is MNHNS and CDR2 SASEGT. This CDR3 contains 13 residues. Trimming took 3 bases from V and 7 from J, leaving 12 bases between them. CDR3 DNA: TGTGCCAGCAGTGATAGAATTCGATATGAAGCTTTCTTT. Protein: CASSDRIRYEAFF.

The CDR3 here is CATLAGSRDEQYF. DNA for the CDR3: TGTGCCACCTTAGCGGGGTCGAGAGACGAGCAGTACTTC. The V call is TRBV28, the J call TRBJ2-7; 8 bases line up with TRBD2. V lost 10 bases, J lost 5 bases, and 10 bases stayed unmatched. The CDR3 has 13 residues. CDR1 MDHEN and CDR2 SYDVKM come from the germline V gene. Combining the CDR3 with reference TRBV28 and TRBJ2-7 gives the whole variable domain DVKVTQSSRYLVKRTGEKVFLECVQDMDHENMFWYRQDPGLGLRLIYFSYDVKMKEKGDIPEGYSVSREKKERFSLILESASTNQTSMYLCATLAGSRDEQYFGPGTRLTVT.

The V call is TRBV5-6, the J call TRBJ2-7; 9 positions agree with TRBD2. The CDR3 length is 16 residues. Germline values: CDR1 SGHDT, CDR2 YYEEEE. V trimming: 0 bases; J trimming: 3 bases; junction bases outside the gene matches: 7. CDR3 sequence reads: CASSLVGGTSSYEQYF. The CDR3 DNA follows: TGTGCCAGCAGCTTGGTTGGCGGGACTAGCAGCTACGAGCAGTACTTC.

This clone occurred once. The V gene is TRBV18, the J gene TRBJ1-4, with TRBD1 identical over 9 bases. The trim removed 4 bases at V and 6 bases at J, leaving 12 bases unmatched. Germline V gene lookup returns CDR1 KGHSH and CDR2 LQKENI. The CDR3 runs 17 residues. The CDR3 nucleotides are TGTGCCAGCTCACTCGCGACAGGGGGATCTTCATATGAAAAACTGTTTTTT. It yields the protein CASSLATGGSSYEKLFF. Supplemented by reference TRBV18 and TRBJ1-4, the full variable domain reads NAGVMQNPRHLVRRRGQEARLRCSPMKGHSHVYWYRQLPEEGLKFMVYLQKENIIDESGMPKERFSAEFPKEGPSILRIQQVVRGDSAAYFCASSLATGGSSYEKLFFGSGTQLSVL.

The V and J genes are TRBV11-2 and TRBJ2-3, with 7 nucleotides matching TRBD2. This CDR3 comprises 17 residues. V shed 5 bases, J shed 2 bases, and the junction held 13 bases outside the gene matches. Germline V gene sequence: CDR1 SGHAT, CDR2 FQNNGV. CDR3 in DNA: TGTGCCAGCAGCCTCCATTCTGGACTAGGGATCACAGATACGCAGTATTTT. As protein: CASSLHSGLGITDTQYF.

V and J are TRBV28 and TRBJ1-5, with TRBD1 as a possible D gene (6 bases). From germline, CDR1 is MDHEN and CDR2 SYDVKM. The CDR3 sequence is 14 residues long. Trimming stripped 5 bases from V and 3 bases from J, with 11 bases between. DNA of the CDR3: TGTGCCAGCAGTCGTACAGGGTACAATCAGCCCCAGCATTTT. Its translation is CASSRTGYNQPQHF. Full variable domain (remainder filled in from reference TRBV28 and TRBJ1-5): DVKVTQSSRYLVKRTGEKVFLECVQDMDHENMFWYRQDPGLGLRLIYFSYDVKMKEKGDIPEGYSVSREKKERFSLILESASTNQTSMYLCASSRTGYNQPQHFGDGTRLSIL.

V usage is TRBV6-5 and J usage is TRBJ2-7; 7 nucleotides align to TRBD1. The CDR3 extends over 14 amino acids. Germline V lookup: CDR1 MNHEY, CDR2 SVGAGI. V dropped 7 bases and J dropped 2; count of bases not matched to a gene: 8. This chain's CDR3 is CASTQRDRTYEQYF. DNA of the CDR3: TGTGCCAGCACCCAGAGGGACAGAACCTACGAGCAGTACTTC.

This clone was seen a handful of times. CDR3: CASSWGPAAKNIQYF. The CDR3, as DNA: TGTGCCAGCAGTTGGGGCCCGGCGGCCAAAAACATTCAGTACTTC. V usage is TRBV28 and J usage is TRBJ2-4; a weak D match, TRBD1 (5 bases). Germline-derived CDR1 and CDR2 are MDHEN and SYDVKM. This CDR3 is 15 amino acids long. The ends were cut back, 4 bases at V and 1 base at J, with 11 bases in the middle.

This clone has only a few counts. One end of the junction does not line up with germline, which may come from a read error. J is TRBJ1-2 and V is TRBV5-1; D is undetermined. CDR3 size: 13 residues. The germline gives CDR1 SGHRS, CDR2 YFSETQ. CDR3 in DNA: TGCGCCAGCAGTTTGGACTACGGCTATGGCTACACCTTC. It translates to CASSLDYGYGYTF.

This chain uses TRBV6-2 or TRBV6-3 with TRBJ2-6; D is perhaps TRBD2 (6 bases). This CDR3 is 16 amino acids long. Trimming stripped 6 bases from V and 4 bases from J, with 16 bases between. In germline, CDR1 is MNHEY, CDR2 SVGEGT. CDR3 nucleotides: TGTGCCAGCAGCCGCGGAGGGGAATTGGGGGCCAACGTCCTGACTTTC. Protein product: CASSRGGELGANVLTF.

The CDR3, as DNA: TGTGCCAGCAGCGTAGGGCAGGGGAGGGACGAGCAGTACTTC. Its protein product is CASSVGQGRDEQYF. The genes are TRBV9 and TRBJ2-7; possible D gene TRBD2, 7 bases. The ends were cut back, 0 bases at V and 5 bases at J, with 12 bases in the middle. Germline loops: CDR1 SGDLS, CDR2 YYNGEE. This CDR3 comprises 14 residues.

This chain joins TRBV4-3 and TRBJ2-4; D may be TRBD2 (5 bases). The CDR3 is 16 residues long. Trimming took 0 bases from V and 6 from J, leaving 15 bases between them. Germline V lookup: CDR1 LGHNA, CDR2 YSLEER. CDR3 sequence reads: CASSQDTRSFLNIQYF. In nucleotides, the CDR3 is TGCGCCAGCAGCCAAGATACTAGGAGCTTTCTAAACATTCAGTACTTC.